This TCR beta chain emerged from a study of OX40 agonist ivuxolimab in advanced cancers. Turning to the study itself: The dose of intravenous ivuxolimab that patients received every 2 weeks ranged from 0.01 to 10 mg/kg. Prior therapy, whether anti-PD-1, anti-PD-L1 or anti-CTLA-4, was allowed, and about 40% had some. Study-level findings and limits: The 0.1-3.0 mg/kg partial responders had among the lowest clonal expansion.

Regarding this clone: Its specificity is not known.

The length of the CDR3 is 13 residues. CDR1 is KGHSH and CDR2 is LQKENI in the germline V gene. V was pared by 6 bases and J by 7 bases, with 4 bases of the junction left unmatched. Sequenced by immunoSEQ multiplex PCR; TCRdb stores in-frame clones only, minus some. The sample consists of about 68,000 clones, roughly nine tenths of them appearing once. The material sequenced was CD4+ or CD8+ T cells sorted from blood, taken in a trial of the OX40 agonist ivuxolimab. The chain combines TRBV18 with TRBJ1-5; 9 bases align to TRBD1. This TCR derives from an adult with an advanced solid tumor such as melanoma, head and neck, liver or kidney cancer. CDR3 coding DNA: TGTGCCAGCTCCGGGACAGGGATACAGCCCCAGCATTTT. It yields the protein CASSGTGIQPQHF. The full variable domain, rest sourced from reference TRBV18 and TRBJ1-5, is NAGVMQNPRHLVRRRGQEARLRCSPMKGHSHVYWYRQLPEEGLKFMVYLQKENIIDESGMPKERFSAEFPKEGPSILRIQQVVRGDSAAYFCASSGTGIQPQHFGDGTRLSIL.